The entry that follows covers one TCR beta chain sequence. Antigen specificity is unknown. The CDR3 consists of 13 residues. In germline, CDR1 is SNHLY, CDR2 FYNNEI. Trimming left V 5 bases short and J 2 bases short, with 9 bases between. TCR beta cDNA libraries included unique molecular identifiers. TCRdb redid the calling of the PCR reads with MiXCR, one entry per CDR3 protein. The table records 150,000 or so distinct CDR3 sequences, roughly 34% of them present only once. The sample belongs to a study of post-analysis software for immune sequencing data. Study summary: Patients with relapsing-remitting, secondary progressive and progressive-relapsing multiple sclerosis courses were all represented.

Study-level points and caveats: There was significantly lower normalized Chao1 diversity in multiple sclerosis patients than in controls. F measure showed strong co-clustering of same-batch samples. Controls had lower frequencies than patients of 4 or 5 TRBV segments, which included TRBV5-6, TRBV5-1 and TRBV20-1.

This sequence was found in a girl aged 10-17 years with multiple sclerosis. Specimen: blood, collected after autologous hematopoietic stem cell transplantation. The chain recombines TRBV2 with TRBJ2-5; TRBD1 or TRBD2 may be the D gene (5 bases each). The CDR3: CASSRDGQETQYF. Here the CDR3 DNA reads TGTGCCAGCAGTCGGGACGGACAAGAGACCCAGTACTTC.